This T cell receptor beta chain was profiled in a study of cytomegalovirus exposure and HLA in healthy donors. About the study: The roughly 120 validation repertoires matched the approximately 700 first-cohort repertoires in platform, a later analysis reported. Broader study findings: Overall, around 160 TCR beta chains were annotated as cytomegalovirus-associated. The authors confirmed in vitro that a few CMV-associated chains were specific for CMV antigens.

While the first cohort had around 700 subjects, the donors belonged to the separate validation cohort of roughly 130 subjects. CDR1 and CDR2 (germline): KGHSH, LQKENI. The V gene lost 6 bases and the J gene lost 0 bases, with 11 bases spanning the gap. CDR3 length equals 15 residues. Only in-frame clones appear in the TCRdb table, and some are missing; sequencing was by immunoSEQ multiplex PCR. The repertoire holds about 280,000 clones, with approximately 88% as singletons. On this clone: The target antigen is unknown.

V and J are TRBV18 and TRBJ2-2; D perhaps matches TRBD1 (6 bases). Specimen: PBMCs. This receptor was identified in a woman younger than 35 in good health and CMV-seronegative. This chain's CDR3 is CASSSRTANTGELFF. DNA for the CDR3: TGTGCCAGCTCGTCCAGGACAGCGAACACCGGGGAGCTGTTTTTT.